This T cell receptor beta chain derives from a study of OX40 agonist ivuxolimab in advanced cancers. About the full investigation: Ivuxolimab, which targeted the costimulatory receptor OX40 (CD134), was an agonistic, fully human IgG2 monoclonal antibody. Intravenous ivuxolimab was administered to patients every 2 weeks at six dose levels: 0.01, 0.1, 0.3, 1.5, 3 and 10 mg/kg. The dose-escalation cohort was around 83% male with a mean age of approximately 60 years, ranging from about 20 to 80. Of the approximately 50 dose-escalation patients, hepatocellular carcinoma was present in 19, melanoma in approximately 15, renal cell carcinoma in 9 and head and neck cancer in 9. The point of sequencing TCRbeta in the periphery was to test whether ivuxolimab changed TCR sequence diversity and drove clonal T-cell expansion. Partial responses were achieved by three dose-escalation patients, of whom one had hepatocellular carcinoma and two had cutaneous melanoma. The paper reports the monotherapy dose-escalation portion (N of about 52 patients) of the phase I ivuxolimab trial. Prior anti-PD-1, anti-PD-L1 or anti-CTLA-4 therapy was permitted, and checkpoint inhibitors had been received by more than 35% of dose-escalation patients.

With respect to this clone: Its binding antigen is unknown. No much larger clonotype is one base removed from it; base qualities were not supplied.

Genomic DNA was isolated from the sorted cells so that the TCRbeta CDR3 region could be sequenced. The immunoSEQ Assay was used for sequencing of TCRbeta CDR3 regions. The table comes from immuneACCESS by way of TCRdb, which keeps in-frame sequences with V and J called. Part of the clones is missing from these tables; in studies checked, under half for an unresolved V gene and the rest for unknown reasons. Across this sample there are fewer than 50,000 clones, with approximately 80% seen only once. The top ten clones comprise about 8% of the sample. The trial excluded patients who had a history of autoimmune disease or who were on systemic immunosuppression. Peripheral blood for TCR sequencing was collected from all dose cohorts at baseline, on cycle 4 day 1, and on cycle 7 day 1. Samples came from an open-label, multicenter, first-in-human phase I dose-escalation trial of ivuxolimab. Adults with locally advanced or metastatic head and neck squamous cell, hepatocellular, melanoma or renal cell carcinoma were enrolled in the trial. Before TCR sequencing, CD4+ T cells and CD8+ T cells were sorted from peripheral blood as separate populations.

Reading the germline V gene gives CDR1 KGHSH and CDR2 LQKENI. The CDR3, cysteine through phenylalanine, is 15 amino acids long. The entry retains the CDR3 DNA only, 45 bases that are in frame from base 1. V loses 0 bases, J loses 0 bases, and the germline ends lie 8 bases apart. Study-wide findings and limitations: At doses from 0.1 to 3.0 mg/kg, clonal expansion was seen in both CD4+ and CD8+ blood T cells between baseline and week 6. In partial responders in the 0.1-3.0 mg/kg groups, normalized peripheral clonal expansion was found to be among the lowest, especially among CD8+ T cells. Low levels of normalized T-cell clonal expansion were also seen in some patients who did not respond. After ivuxolimab, expanded clones were on average more numerous among CD8+ T cells than among CD4+ T cells. Antigen specificity was not determined for the clonally expanded peripheral T cells.

The V and J segments used are TRBV18 and TRBJ1-2; the D gene cannot be resolved reliably. This clonotype was obtained from an adult with an advanced solid tumor such as melanoma, head and neck, liver or kidney cancer. The sample consisted of CD4+ or CD8+ T cells sorted from blood, taken in a trial of the OX40 agonist ivuxolimab. The CDR3 protein sequence reads: CASSPPSTANYGYTF. The base sequence is TGTGCCAGCTCACCACCGAGTACAGCTAACTATGGCTACACCTTC.